This is a list of T cell receptor beta chains from one sample in a study of blood T cell repertoires in COVID-19. Profiling relied on immunoSEQ multiplex PCR, and the TCRdb table lists in-frame clones only, not all of them. In the table there are 170,000 or so clones, roughly 84% of which are singletons. Sequenced input: peripheral blood. The receptors stem from a young man with active or convalescent COVID-19. The CDR3 runs from the conserved cysteine through the conserved F or W. D genes are given only for firm matches. Some rows mark clone size as missing; the rest say once, few, many or name a class of expanded clone.

d_call	j_call	clone_size	v_call	cdr3_nt	cdr3_aa
.	TRBJ1-2	.	TRBV29-1	TGCAGCGTTGGGGGCACCCCAGGGTATGGCTACACCTTC	CSVGGTPGYGYTF
TRBD2	TRBJ2-7	.	TRBV25-1	TGTGCCAGCAGTGACCTCGGGACTAGTAGGTACGAGCAGTACTTC	CASSDLGTSRYEQYF
.	TRBJ2-1	.	TRBV5-1	TGCGCCAGCAGCCCAGGGACACAAGGAGTAAATGAGCAGTTCTTC	CASSPGTQGVNEQFF
TRBD1	TRBJ1-2	once	TRBV4-3	TGCGCCAGCAGCCGCGGACAGGATCGGCGCTGGGGCTACACCTTC	CASSRGQDRRWGYTF
TRBD2	TRBJ2-1	.	TRBV5-1	TGCGCCAGCAGCTCGACTAGCGGGAGTCTCGATGAGCAGTTCTTC	CASSSTSGSLDEQFF
.	TRBJ2-4	.	TRBV6-5	TGTGCCAGCATGGACATACTAGCCAAAAACATTCAGTACTTC	CASMDILAKNIQYF
.	TRBJ2-5	.	TRBV18	TGTGCCAGCTCCGAAACCCGGGAGACCCAGTACTTC	CASSETRETQYF
.	TRBJ2-7	.	TRBV10-1	TGCGCCAGCGCCCGAGCGGGCTCCTACGAGCAGTACTTC	CASARAGSYEQYF
.	TRBJ2-1	.	TRBV7-3	TGTGCCAGCAGCTTAAAGGCCGTGAGTGACGCGACGAACAGCAATGAGCAGTTCTTC	CASSLKAVSDATNSNEQFF
.	TRBJ2-3	.	TRBV30	TGTGCCTGGACCGGAGGAGGAGGGACGCTCACAGATACGCAGTATTTT	CAWTGGGGTLTDTQYF
TRBD1	TRBJ1-5	.	TRBV19	TGTGCCAGTGACCCGGGACAGGGCTTTAGCAATCAGCCCCAGCATTTT	CASDPGQGFSNQPQHF
TRBD2	TRBJ2-5	many	TRBV28	TGTGCCAGCAGCCCCTCTCTAGCGGGAGGAGGAGAGACCCAGTACTTC	CASSPSLAGGGETQYF
TRBD1	TRBJ1-2	.	TRBV7-8	TGTGCCAGCAGCCCCGGGACAGATAAAGGGGGCTACACCTTC	CASSPGTDKGGYTF
.	TRBJ2-3	.	TRBV18	TGTGCCAGCTCACCACCGGAGGTGACTAGCACAGATACGCAGTATTTT	CASSPPEVTSTDTQYF
TRBD1	TRBJ2-7	.	TRBV27	TGTGCCAGCAGTCCCGGGACAGAAGTCTACGAGCAGTACTTC	CASSPGTEVYEQYF
.	TRBJ2-3	once	TRBV5-4	TGTGCCAGCAGCTCGACTGTGCGCACAGATACGCAGTATTTT	CASSSTVRTDTQYF
.	TRBJ2-2	.	TRBV6-5	TGTGCCAGCAGTCCCAACATGAACACCGGGGAGCTGTTTTTT	CASSPNMNTGELFF
.	TRBJ1-2	few	TRBV20-1	TGCAGTGCTACCGAGAACTATGGCTACACCTTC	CSATENYGYTF
TRBD1	TRBJ1-5	.	TRBV5-5	TGTGCCAGCAGCTTGGCAGAGGGGGCTAGTCAGCCCCAGCATTTT	CASSLAEGASQPQHF
.	TRBJ1-2	.	TRBV29-1	TGCAGCGCCCAAAGGGGGTATGGCTACACCTTC	CSAQRGYGYTF
.	TRBJ2-7	.	TRBV6-5	.	CASSSSSGGFYEQYF
TRBD2	TRBJ2-3	.	TRBV11-2	TGTGCCAGCAGCCTACTAAGCGGGGGGGCTGGAGATACGCAGTATTTT	CASSLLSGGAGDTQYF
.	TRBJ1-6	.	TRBV10-3	TGTGCCATCAGTATCGAGGGTAATTCACCCCTCCACTTT	CAISIEGNSPLHF
.	TRBJ2-7	.	TRBV7-8	TGTGCCAGCAGCCATAAAAGAGTCCCCTACGAGCAGTACTTC	CASSHKRVPYEQYF
TRBD1	TRBJ2-1	.	TRBV9	TGTGCCAGCAGCGTGAGGGGGCCTCCCTACAATGAGCAGTTCTTC	CASSVRGPPYNEQFF
.	TRBJ1-5	.	TRBV6-5	TGTGCCAGCAGTTCGAGGGGGGGGTTCAATCAGCCCCAGCATTTT	CASSSRGGFNQPQHF
TRBD2	TRBJ2-3	.	TRBV5-1	TGCGCCAGCAGCTTTGGACTAGCGGGTAGCACAGATACGCAGTATTTT	CASSFGLAGSTDTQYF
.	TRBJ2-1	.	TRBV6-5	TGTGCCAGCAGTTACTGGAGGGGGCCTTTTTACAATGAGCAGTTCTTC	CASSYWRGPFYNEQFF